The source of this T cell receptor (beta chain) is a study of blood T cell repertoires in COVID-19. Study context: Samples representing acute and convalescent COVID-19 were sourced from the United States, Italy and Spain. Sources were T cells, B-cell-depleted T cells, or PBMCs; the material itself was cDNA or gDNA.

CDR3 length equals 13 residues. CDR1 is SQVTM, CDR2 ANQGSEA, per germline. The V segment lost 5 bases and the J segment 0 bases; nucleotides outside the gene matches: 1. How the authors handled the data: Estimated nucleated cell counts came from reference gene primer amplification. Profiled with immunoSEQ multiplex PCR; TCRdb holds only in-frame clones, not every one. V, J and clone size reflect that table, while D and trimming were determined from the DNA. The sample includes 100,000 or so clones, around 84% of them seen just once. Sequencing was done on a sample of peripheral blood. This chain uses TRBV29-1 with TRBJ2-7; 10 bases are shared with TRBD2. This receptor was taken from a woman aged 55-75 years in a cohort sampled during active or convalescent COVID-19. The CDR3 here is CSVTSGVSYEQYF. For the CDR3, the DNA is TGCAGCGTTACTAGCGGGGTCTCCTACGAGCAGTACTTC.